The clone carrying this T cell receptor beta chain was detected once. Authors' analysis steps: Amplification of reference gene primers provided the estimated nucleated cell counts. This table comes from immunoSEQ multiplex PCR, and its TCRdb copy is limited to in-frame clones, with some not included. The V and J calls and clone size come from that table; D and trimming were worked out from the DNA. The sample consists of 190,000 or so clones, approximately 84% of them appearing once. The sample comes from a study of blood T cell repertoires in COVID-19. Overall study: T cells, B-cell-depleted T cells, or PBMCs supplied cDNA or gDNA.

V lost 6 bases, J lost 4 bases, and 9 bases stayed unmatched. This CDR3 is built from 15 residues. The germline gives CDR1 SGHTA, CDR2 FQGTGA. Input material: peripheral blood. The TCR sequence derives from a human donor with acute or convalescent COVID-19. The donor label of this sample is uncertain. This sequence joins TRBV7-3 and TRBJ2-5; 9 bases are a match to TRBD1. The CDR3 DNA is TGTGCCAGCAGTCTATCTACAGGGGGCAGAGAGACCCAGTACTTC. Protein: CASSLSTGGRETQYF.